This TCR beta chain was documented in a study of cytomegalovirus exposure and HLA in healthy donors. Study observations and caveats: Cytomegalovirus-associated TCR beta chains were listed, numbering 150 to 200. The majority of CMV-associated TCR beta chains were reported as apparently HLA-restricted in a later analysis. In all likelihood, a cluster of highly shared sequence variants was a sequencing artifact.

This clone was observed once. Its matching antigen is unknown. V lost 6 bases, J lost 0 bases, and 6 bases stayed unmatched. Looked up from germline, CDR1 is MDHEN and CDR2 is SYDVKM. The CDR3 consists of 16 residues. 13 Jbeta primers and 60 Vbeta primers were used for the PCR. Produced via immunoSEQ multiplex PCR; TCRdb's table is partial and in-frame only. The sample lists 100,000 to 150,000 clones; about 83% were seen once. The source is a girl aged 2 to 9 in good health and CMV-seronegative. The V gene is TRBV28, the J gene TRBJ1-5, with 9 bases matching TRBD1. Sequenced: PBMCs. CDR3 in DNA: TGTGCCAGCAGAAACAGGGGGCTCGGTAGCAATCAGCCCCAGCATTTT. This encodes CASRNRGLGSNQPQHF.